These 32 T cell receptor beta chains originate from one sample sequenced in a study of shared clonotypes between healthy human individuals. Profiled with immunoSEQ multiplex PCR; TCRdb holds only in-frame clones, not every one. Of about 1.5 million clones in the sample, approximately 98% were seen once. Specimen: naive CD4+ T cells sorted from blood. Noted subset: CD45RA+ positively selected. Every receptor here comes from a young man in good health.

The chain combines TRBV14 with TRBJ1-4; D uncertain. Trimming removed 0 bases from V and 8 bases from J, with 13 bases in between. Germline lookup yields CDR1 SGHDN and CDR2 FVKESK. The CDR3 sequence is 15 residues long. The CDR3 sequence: CASSQDAGFREKLFF. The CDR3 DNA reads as TGTGCCAGCAGCCAAGATGCGGGGTTTCGCGAAAAACTGTTTTTT.

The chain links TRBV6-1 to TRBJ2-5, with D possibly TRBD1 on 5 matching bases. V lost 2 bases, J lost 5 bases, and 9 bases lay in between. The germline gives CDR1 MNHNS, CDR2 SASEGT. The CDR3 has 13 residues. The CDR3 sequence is CASSEFKGETQYF. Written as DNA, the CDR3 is TGTGCCAGCAGTGAATTTAAGGGGGAGACCCAGTACTTC.

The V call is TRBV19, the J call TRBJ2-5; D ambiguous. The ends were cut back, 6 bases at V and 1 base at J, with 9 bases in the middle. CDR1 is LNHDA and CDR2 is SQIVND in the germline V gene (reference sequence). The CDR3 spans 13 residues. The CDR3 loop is CASSSRFQETQYF. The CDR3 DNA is TGTGCCAGTAGCAGCAGGTTCCAAGAGACCCAGTACTTC.

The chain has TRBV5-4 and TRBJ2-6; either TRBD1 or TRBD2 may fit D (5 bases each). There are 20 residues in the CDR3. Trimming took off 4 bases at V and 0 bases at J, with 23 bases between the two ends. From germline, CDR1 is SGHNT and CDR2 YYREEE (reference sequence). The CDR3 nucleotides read TGTGCCAGCAGCCCGGGGCGCGTCGGCGAAGGGAACTCTGGGGCCAACGTCCTGACTTTC. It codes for CASSPGRVGEGNSGANVLTF.

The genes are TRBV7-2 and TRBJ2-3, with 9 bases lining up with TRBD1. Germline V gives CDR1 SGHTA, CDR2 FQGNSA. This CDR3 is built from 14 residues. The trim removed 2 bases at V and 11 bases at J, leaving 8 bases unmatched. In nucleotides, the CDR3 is TGTGCCAGCAGCTTATGGGGACAGGGAAATAGGCAGTATTTT. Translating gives CASSLWGQGNRQYF. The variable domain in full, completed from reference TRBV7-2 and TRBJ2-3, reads GAGVSQSPSNKVTEKGKDVELRCDPISGHTALYWYRQSLGQGLEFLIYFQGNSAPDKSGLPSDRFSAERTGGSVSTLTIQRTQQEDSAVYLCASSLWGQGNRQYFGPGTRLTVL.

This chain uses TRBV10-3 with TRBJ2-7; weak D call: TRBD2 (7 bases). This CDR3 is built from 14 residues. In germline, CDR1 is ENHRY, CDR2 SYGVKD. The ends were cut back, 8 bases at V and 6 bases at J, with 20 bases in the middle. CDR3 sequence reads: CAIGGATFKTEQYF. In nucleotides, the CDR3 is TGTGCCATCGGGGGGGCTACCTTCAAGACCGAGCAGTACTTC.

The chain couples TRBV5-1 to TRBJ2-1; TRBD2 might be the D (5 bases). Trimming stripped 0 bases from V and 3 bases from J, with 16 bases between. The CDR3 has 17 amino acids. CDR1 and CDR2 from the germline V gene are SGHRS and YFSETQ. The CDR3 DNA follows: TGCGCCAGCAGCTTGGGTCAGACCCCGCGGGTCTACAATGAGCAGTTCTTC. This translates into CASSLGQTPRVYNEQFF. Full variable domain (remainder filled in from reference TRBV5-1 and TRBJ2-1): KAGVTQTPRYLIKTRGQQVTLSCSPISGHRSVSWYQQTPGQGLQFLFEYFSETQRNKGNFPGRFSGRQFSNSRSEMNVSTLELGDSALYLCASSLGQTPRVYNEQFFGPGTRLTVL.

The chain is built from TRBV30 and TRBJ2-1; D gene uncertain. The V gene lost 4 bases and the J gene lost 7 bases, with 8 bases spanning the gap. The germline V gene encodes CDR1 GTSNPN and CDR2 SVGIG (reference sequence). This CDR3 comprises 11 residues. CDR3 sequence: CAWTTANEQFF. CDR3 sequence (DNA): TGTGCCTGGACGACGGCAAATGAGCAGTTCTTC.

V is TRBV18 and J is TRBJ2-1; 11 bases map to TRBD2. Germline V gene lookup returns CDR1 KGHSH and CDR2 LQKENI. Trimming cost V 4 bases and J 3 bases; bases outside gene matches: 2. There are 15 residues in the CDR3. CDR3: CASSLGLAGYNEQFF. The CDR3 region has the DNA TGTGCCAGCTCACTAGGACTAGCGGGCTACAATGAGCAGTTCTTC.

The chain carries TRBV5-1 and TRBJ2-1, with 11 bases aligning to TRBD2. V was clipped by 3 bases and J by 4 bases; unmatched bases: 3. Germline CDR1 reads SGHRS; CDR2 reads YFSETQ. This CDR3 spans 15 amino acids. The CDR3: CASSYGTSGYNEQFF. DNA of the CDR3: TGCGCCAGCAGCTACGGGACTAGCGGTTACAATGAGCAGTTCTTC.

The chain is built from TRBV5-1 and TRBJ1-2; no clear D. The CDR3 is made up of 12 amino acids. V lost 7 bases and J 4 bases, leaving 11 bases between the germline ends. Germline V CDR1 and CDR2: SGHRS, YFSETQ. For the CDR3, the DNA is TGCGCCAGCTCGGAGGGTACCTATGGCTACACCTTC. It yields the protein CASSEGTYGYTF.

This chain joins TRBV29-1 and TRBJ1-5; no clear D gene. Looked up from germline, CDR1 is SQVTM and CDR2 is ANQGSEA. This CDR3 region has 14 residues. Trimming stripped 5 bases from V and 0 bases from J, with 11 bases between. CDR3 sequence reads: CSVLLGSSNQPQHF. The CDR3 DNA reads TGCAGCGTTTTATTAGGGTCTAGCAATCAGCCCCAGCATTTT.

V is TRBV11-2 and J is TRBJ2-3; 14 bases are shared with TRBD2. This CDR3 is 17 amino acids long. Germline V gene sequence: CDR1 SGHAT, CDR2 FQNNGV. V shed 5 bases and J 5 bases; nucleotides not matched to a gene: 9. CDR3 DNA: TGTGCCAGCAGCCTTCGACTAGCGGGAGGGCCTGGAGATACGCAGTATTTT. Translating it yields CASSLRLAGGPGDTQYF.

CDR3 sequence (DNA): TGCGCCAGCAGCACAGGACAGGGGGCGCGCTACGAGCAGTACTTC. Its translation: CASSTGQGARYEQYF. The rearrangement links TRBV5-1 to TRBJ2-7, with 11 nucleotides matching TRBD1. There are 15 residues in the CDR3. With 4 bases clipped from V and 3 bases from J, the junction kept 6 bases outside the gene matches. CDR1 and CDR2 from the germline V gene are SGHRS and YFSETQ.

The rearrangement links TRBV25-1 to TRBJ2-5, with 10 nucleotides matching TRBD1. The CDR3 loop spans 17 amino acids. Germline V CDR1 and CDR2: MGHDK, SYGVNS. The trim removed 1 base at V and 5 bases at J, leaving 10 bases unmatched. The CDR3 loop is CASSESPGQGTLETQYF. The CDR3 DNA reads TGTGCCAGCAGTGAATCCCCGGGACAGGGGACTCTGGAGACCCAGTACTTC.

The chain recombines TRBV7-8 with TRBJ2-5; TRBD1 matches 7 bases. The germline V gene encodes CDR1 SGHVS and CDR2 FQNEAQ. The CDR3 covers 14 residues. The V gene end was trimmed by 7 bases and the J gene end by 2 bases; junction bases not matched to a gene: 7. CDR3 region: CASTITGDQETQYF. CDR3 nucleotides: TGTGCCAGCACCATAACAGGGGATCAAGAGACCCAGTACTTC.

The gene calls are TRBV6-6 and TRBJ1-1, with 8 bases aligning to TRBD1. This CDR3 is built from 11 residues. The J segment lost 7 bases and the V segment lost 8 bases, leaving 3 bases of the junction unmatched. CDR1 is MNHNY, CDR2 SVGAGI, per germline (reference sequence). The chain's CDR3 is CASGQGGEAFF. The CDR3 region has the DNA TGTGCCAGCGGACAGGGAGGTGAAGCTTTCTTT.

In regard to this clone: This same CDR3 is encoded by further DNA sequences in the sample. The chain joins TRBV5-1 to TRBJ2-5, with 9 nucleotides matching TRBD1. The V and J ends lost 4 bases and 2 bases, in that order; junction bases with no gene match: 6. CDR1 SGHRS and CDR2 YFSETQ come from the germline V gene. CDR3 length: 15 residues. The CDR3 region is CASSLSGTGQETQYF. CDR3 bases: TGCGCCAGCAGCCTCTCCGGGACAGGGCAAGAGACCCAGTACTTC.

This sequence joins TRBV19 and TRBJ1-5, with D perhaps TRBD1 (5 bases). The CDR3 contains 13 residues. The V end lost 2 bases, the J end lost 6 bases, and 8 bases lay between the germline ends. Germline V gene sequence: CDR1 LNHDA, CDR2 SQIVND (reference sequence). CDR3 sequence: CASSISRGQPQHF. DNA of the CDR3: TGTGCCAGTAGTATAAGTAGGGGTCAGCCCCAGCATTTT. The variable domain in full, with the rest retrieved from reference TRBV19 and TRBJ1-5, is DGGITQSPKYLFRKEGQNVTLSCEQNLNHDAMYWYRQDPGQGLRLIYYSQIVNDFQKGDIAEGYSVSREKKESFPLTVTSAQKNPTAFYLCASSISRGQPQHFGDGTRLSIL.

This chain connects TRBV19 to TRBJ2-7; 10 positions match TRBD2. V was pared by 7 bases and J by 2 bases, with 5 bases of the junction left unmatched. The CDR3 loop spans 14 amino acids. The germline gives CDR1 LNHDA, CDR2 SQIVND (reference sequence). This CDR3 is CASTRTSGPYEQYF. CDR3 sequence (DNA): TGTGCCAGTACTCGGACTAGCGGTCCCTACGAGCAGTACTTC.

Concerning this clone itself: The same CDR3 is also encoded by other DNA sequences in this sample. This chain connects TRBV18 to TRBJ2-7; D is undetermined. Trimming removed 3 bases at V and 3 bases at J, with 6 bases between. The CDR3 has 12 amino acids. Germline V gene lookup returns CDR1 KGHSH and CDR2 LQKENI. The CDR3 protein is CASSPDLYEQYF. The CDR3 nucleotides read TGTGCCAGCTCACCGGACCTCTACGAGCAGTACTTC.

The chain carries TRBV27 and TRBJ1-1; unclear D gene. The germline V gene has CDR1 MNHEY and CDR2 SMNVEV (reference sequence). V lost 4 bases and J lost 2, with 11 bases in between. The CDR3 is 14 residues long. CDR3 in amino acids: CASSSPLHNTEAFF. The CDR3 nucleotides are TGTGCCAGCAGTTCGCCACTCCACAACACTGAAGCTTTCTTT.

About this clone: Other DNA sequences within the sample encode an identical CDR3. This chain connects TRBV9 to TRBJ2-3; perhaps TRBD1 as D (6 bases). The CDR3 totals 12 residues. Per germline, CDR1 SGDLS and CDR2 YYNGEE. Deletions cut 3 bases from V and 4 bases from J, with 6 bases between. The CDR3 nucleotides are TGTGCCAGCAGCGCAGGGGCAGATACGCAGTATTTT. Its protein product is CASSAGADTQYF.

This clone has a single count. The CDR3 DNA reads TGTGCCACCAGCAGAGGTGCAACTAGCGGGAGCACAGATACGCAGTATTTT. Translation gives CATSRGATSGSTDTQYF. The chain employs TRBV15 and TRBJ2-3, with 9 positions matching TRBD2. This CDR3 region has 17 residues. Germline V gives CDR1 LNHNV, CDR2 YYDKDF (reference sequence). With V trimmed by 1 base and J by 0 bases, 5 bases remained unmatched.

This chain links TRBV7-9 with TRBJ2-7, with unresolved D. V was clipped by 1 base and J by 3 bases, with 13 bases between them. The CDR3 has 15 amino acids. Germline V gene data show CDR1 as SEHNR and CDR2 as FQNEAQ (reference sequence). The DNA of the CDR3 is TGTGCCAGCAGCTTAGGGGATAGGTTGGTCTACGAGCAGTACTTC. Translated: CASSLGDRLVYEQYF. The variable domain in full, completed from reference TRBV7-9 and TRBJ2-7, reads DTGVSQNPRHKITKRGQNVTFRCDPISEHNRLYWYRQTLGQGPEFLTYFQNEAQLEKSRLLSDRFSAERPKGSFSTLEIQRTEQGDSAMYLCASSLGDRLVYEQYFGPGTRLTVT.

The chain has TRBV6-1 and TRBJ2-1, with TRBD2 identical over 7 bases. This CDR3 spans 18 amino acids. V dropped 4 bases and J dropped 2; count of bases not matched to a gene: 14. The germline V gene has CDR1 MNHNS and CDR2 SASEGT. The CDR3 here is CASSVALLWLAAYNEQFF. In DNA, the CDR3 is TGTGCCAGCAGTGTTGCCTTATTGTGGCTAGCGGCCTACAATGAGCAGTTCTTC.

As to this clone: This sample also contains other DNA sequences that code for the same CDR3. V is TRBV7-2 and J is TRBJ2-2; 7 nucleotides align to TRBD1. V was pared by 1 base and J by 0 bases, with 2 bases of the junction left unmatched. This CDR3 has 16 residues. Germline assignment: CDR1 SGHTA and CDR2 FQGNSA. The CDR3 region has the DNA TGTGCCAGCAGCTTAGTAGGGACAGCGAACACCGGGGAGCTGTTTTTT. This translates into CASSLVGTANTGELFF. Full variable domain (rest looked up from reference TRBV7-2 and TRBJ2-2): GAGVSQSPSNKVTEKGKDVELRCDPISGHTALYWYRQSLGQGLEFLIYFQGNSAPDKSGLPSDRFSAERTGGSVSTLTIQRTQQEDSAVYLCASSLVGTANTGELFFGEGSRLTVL.

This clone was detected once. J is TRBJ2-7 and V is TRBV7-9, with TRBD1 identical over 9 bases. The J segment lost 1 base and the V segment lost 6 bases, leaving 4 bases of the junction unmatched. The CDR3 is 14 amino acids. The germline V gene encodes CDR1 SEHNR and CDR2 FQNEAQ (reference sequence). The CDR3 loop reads CASRSGTGSYEQYF. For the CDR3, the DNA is TGTGCCAGCAGATCCGGGACAGGGTCCTACGAGCAGTACTTC.

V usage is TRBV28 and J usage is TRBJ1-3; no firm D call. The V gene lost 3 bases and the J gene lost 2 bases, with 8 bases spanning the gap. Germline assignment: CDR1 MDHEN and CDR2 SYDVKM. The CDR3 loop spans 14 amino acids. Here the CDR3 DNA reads TGTGCCAGCAGTTTGGTCTGGGCTGGAAACACCATATATTTT. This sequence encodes CASSLVWAGNTIYF.

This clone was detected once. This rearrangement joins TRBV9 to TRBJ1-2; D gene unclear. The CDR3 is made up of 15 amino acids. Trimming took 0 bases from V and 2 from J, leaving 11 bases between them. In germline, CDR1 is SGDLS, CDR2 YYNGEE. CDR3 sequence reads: CASSVVAAGNYGYTF. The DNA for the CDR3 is TGTGCCAGCAGCGTAGTGGCGGCGGGCAACTATGGCTACACCTTC.

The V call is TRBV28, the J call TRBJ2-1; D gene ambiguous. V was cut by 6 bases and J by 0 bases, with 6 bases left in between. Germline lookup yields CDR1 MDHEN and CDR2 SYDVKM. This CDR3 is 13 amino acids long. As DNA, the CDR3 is TGTGCCAGCAGACCTCCCTCCTACAATGAGCAGTTCTTC. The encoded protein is CASRPPSYNEQFF.

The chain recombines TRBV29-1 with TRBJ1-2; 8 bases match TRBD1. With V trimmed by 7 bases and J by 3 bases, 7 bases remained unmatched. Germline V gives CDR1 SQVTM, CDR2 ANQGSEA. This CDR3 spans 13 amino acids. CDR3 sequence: CSARTGMDYGYTF. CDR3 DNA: TGCAGCGCCCGGACAGGGATGGACTATGGCTACACCTTC.